A selection of T cell receptor beta chains follows, all from one sample in a study of T-cell memory formation after mild COVID-19. One entry per CDR3 protein, called by TCRdb with MiXCR from the 5' RACE reads. The sample shows over 350,000 distinct CDR3 sequences, 20% to 25% of them seen only once. The sequenced sample consisted of PBMCs or a T cell subset sorted from them (not recorded which). The receptors here all came from an adult woman who had mild COVID-19 (a few samples of this study predate the infection). Cell type and time point are not known. Both conserved end residues are part of each CDR3. Fields, in order: J gene, V gene, D gene, clone size, CDR3 protein, CDR3 DNA. D genes are given only for firm matches. Some rows mark clone size as missing; the rest say once, few, many or name a class of expanded clone.

J: TRBJ2-1; V: TRBV14; D: NA; size: few; CDR3: CASSQPTRPHLNEQFF; DNA: TGTGCCAGCAGCCAACCGACTAGGCCCCATCTCAATGAGCAGTTCTTC
J: TRBJ1-1; V: TRBV2; D: NA; size: few; CDR3: CASSWGLGNTEAFF; DNA: TGTGCCAGCAGCTGGGGGTTAGGGAACACTGAAGCTTTCTTT
J: TRBJ1-1; V: TRBV5-6; D: NA; size: few; CDR3: CASSLVSGIAEAFF; DNA: TGTGCCAGCAGCTTGGTGTCCGGGATCGCTGAAGCTTTCTTT
J: TRBJ1-3; V: TRBV5-5; D: NA; size: NA; CDR3: CASSFETHSGNTIYF; DNA: TGTGCCAGCAGCTTTGAAACACACTCTGGAAACACCATATATTTT
J: TRBJ1-2; V: TRBV30; D: NA; size: few; CDR3: CAWSYGQLYGYTF; DNA: TGTGCCTGGAGTTACGGACAGCTGTATGGCTACACCTTC
J: TRBJ2-7; V: TRBV12-3/TRBV12-4; D: TRBD1; size: NA; CDR3: CASSKTGRSYEQYF; DNA: TGTGCCAGCAGCAAGACAGGGCGCTCCTACGAGCAGTACTTC
J: TRBJ2-3; V: TRBV7-9; D: NA; size: NA; CDR3: CASSLAKILTDTQYF; DNA: TGTGCCAGCAGCTTAGCCAAGATCCTCACAGATACGCAGTATTTT
J: TRBJ2-7; V: TRBV7-9; D: NA; size: few; CDR3: CASSTNRDRSYEQYF; DNA: TGTGCCAGCAGCACTAACCGGGACCGGTCCTACGAGCAGTACTTC
J: TRBJ2-1; V: TRBV28; D: TRBD2; size: once; CDR3: CASRKKGLAGGLPEQFF; DNA: TGTGCCAGCAGGAAAAAGGGACTAGCGGGAGGGCTCCCTGAGCAGTTCTTC
J: TRBJ2-5; V: TRBV5-1; D: TRBD2; size: many; CDR3: CASSRGTSKETQYF; DNA: TGCGCCAGCAGCCGGGGGACTAGCAAAGAGACCCAGTACTTC
J: TRBJ2-3; V: TRBV5-1; D: TRBD2; size: few; CDR3: CASSLSPSGRLTDTQYF; DNA: TGCGCCAGCAGCTTGTCGCCTAGCGGGAGACTCACAGATACGCAGTATTTT
J: TRBJ2-5; V: TRBV5-1; D: NA; size: few; CDR3: CASSLVGQQETQYF; DNA: TGTGCCAGCAGCTTAGTCGGGCAACAAGAGACCCAGTACTTC
J: TRBJ2-2; V: TRBV5-1; D: NA; size: NA; CDR3: CASSLAPGEGVRTGELFF; DNA: TGCGCCAGCAGCTTGGCACCAGGGGAGGGAGTACGGACCGGGGAGCTGTTTTTT
J: TRBJ2-1; V: TRBV12-3/TRBV12-4; D: TRBD2; size: few; CDR3: CASSPLGTSGGGFF; DNA: TGTGCCAGCAGTCCACTGGGGACTAGCGGGGGGGGATTCTTC
J: TRBJ2-2; V: TRBV9; D: NA; size: NA; CDR3: CASSPPLGGAGSTGELFF; DNA: TGTGCCAGCAGCCCTCCCCTGGGGGGGGCTGGCAGCACCGGGGAGCTGTTTTTT
J: TRBJ1-1; V: TRBV5-1; D: TRBD1; size: NA; CDR3: CASSPEQGFAAFF; DNA: TGCGCCAGCAGCCCAGAACAGGGGTTCGCAGCTTTCTTT
J: TRBJ1-5; V: TRBV7-8; D: NA; size: NA; CDR3: CASSSTLNQPQHF; DNA: TGTGCCAGCAGCTCAACACTCAATCAGCCCCAGCATTTT
J: TRBJ1-5; V: TRBV20-1; D: NA; size: NA; CDR3: CSARAESDSTVNQPQHF; DNA: TGCAGTGCTAGAGCCGAGTCCGACAGCACCGTCAATCAGCCCCAGCATTTT
J: TRBJ2-5; V: TRBV6-2/TRBV6-3; D: NA; size: NA; CDR3: CASRTDFQETQYF; DNA: TGTGCCAGCAGGACCGACTTTCAAGAGACCCAGTACTTC
J: TRBJ2-3; V: TRBV19; D: NA; size: NA; CDR3: CASSGGQLDTQYF; DNA: TGTGCCAGTAGTGGAGGACAGTTAGATACGCAGTATTTT
J: TRBJ2-3; V: TRBV5-5; D: TRBD2; size: few; CDR3: CASSKGLAGEADTQYF; DNA: TGTGCCAGCAGCAAAGGACTAGCGGGGGAGGCAGATACGCAGTATTTT
J: TRBJ1-1; V: TRBV7-9; D: TRBD1; size: few; CDR3: CASSLGRGRNTEAFF; DNA: TGTGCCAGCAGCTTAGGGAGGGGGCGTAACACTGAAGCTTTCTTT
J: TRBJ2-5; V: TRBV4-2; D: NA; size: NA; CDR3: CASTPGETQYF; DNA: TGTGCCAGCACCCCGGGGGAGACCCAGTACTTC
J: TRBJ1-1; V: TRBV29-1; D: NA; size: NA; CDR3: CSVGTGWGNTEAFF; DNA: TGCAGCGTTGGGACGGGGTGGGGGAACACTGAAGCTTTCTTT
J: TRBJ2-7; V: TRBV2; D: NA; size: NA; CDR3: CASSEGTAYEQYF; DNA: TGTGCCAGCAGTGAAGGGACAGCCTACGAGCAGTACTTC
J: TRBJ2-7; V: TRBV29-1; D: NA; size: few; CDR3: CSVLTVGYEQYF; DNA: TGCAGCGTCCTGACCGTTGGGTACGAGCAGTACTTC
J: TRBJ2-1; V: TRBV29-1; D: TRBD2; size: few; CDR3: CSVKTGTSGRKGEQFF; DNA: TGCAGCGTTAAGACCGGGACTAGCGGGAGAAAGGGTGAGCAGTTCTTC
J: TRBJ2-3; V: TRBV12-3/TRBV12-4; D: NA; size: few; CDR3: CASSFIGSDTQYF; DNA: TGTGCCAGCAGTTTCATTGGCTCAGATACGCAGTATTTT
J: TRBJ2-2; V: TRBV30; D: NA; size: NA; CDR3: CAWSVSYANTGELFF; DNA: TGTGCCTGGAGTGTTTCCTACGCGAACACCGGGGAGCTGTTTTTT